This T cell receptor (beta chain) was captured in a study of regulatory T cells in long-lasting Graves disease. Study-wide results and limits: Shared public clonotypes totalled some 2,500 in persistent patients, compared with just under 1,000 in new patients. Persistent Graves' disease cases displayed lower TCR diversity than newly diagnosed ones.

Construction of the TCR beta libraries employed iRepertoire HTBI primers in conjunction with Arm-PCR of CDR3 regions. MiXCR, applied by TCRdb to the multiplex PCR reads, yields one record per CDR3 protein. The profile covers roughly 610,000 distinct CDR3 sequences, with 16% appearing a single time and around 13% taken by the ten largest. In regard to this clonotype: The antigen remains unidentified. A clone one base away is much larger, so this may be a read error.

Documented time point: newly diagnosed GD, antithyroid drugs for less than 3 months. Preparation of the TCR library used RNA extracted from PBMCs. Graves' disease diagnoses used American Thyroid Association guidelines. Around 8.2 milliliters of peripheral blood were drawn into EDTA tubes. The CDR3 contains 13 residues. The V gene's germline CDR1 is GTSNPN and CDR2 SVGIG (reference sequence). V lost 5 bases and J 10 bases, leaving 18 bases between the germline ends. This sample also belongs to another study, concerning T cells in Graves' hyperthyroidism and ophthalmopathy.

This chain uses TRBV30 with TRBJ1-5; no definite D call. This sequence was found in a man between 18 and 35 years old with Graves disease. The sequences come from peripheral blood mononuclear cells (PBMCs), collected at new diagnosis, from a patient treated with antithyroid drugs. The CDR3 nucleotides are TGTGCCTGGGGTGAGACCTCGCGCCCCCCCCAGCATTTT. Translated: CAWGETSRPPQHF.